This T cell receptor beta chain stems from a study of cytomegalovirus exposure and HLA in healthy donors (dated by TCRdb to about 2017). Broadly, across the study: In an earlier analysis of roughly 500 of the donors, approximately 300 Gb of sequence data and 90 million to 130 million unique TCR beta sequences from about 179 million T cells were reported. Roughly 300 gigabases of sequencing data and approximately 84 million unique TCR sequences were included in an early release covering under 650 HLA-typed donors. The genetic ancestry cluster associated with self-reported Caucasian donors included roughly 84% of the roughly 400 genotyped donors. The aim of the study was to test whether cataloging public T cell receptors could identify signatures of past pathogen exposure. The T cell repertoires of 670 or so subjects were profiled by immunosequencing and related to cytomegalovirus serostatus. In addition to the first cohort of 650 to 800 subjects, a separate validation cohort of approximately 130 different subjects was used. The study combined high-throughput TCR immunosequencing, statistical association of individual TCRs with disease status, and machine learning to predict cytomegalovirus infection status. In a later analysis, previously published TCR beta repertoires from 600 to 850 donors were re-analyzed and high-resolution HLA genotyping was added so that TCR occurrence patterns could be studied. In the later analysis, no new phenotypic data were used to find candidate immune exposures; instead, reliance was placed on TCR beta sequences and their occurrence across donors. An earlier analysis of around 640 of the donors used high-throughput TCR beta sequencing to judge whether each TCR beta V gene segment behaved as functional or pseudogenic. Alongside the repertoire data, information on donor age, sex, ethnicity and CMV serostatus was compiled. In a later genetic analysis, genome-wide SNP genotypes for about 65% of the roughly 670 donors were used, and that subset was treated as a discovery cohort. Every repertoire in the discovery cohort had been generated on one and the same sequencing platform. Class I and class II HLA loci were covered by the typing at four-digit resolution. The number of typed donors differed by locus: about 629-630 for A, B, C, DRB1 and DQB1; 500 to 550 for DQA1; around 610 for DPA1; and about 450 for DPB1. Roughly 5 DR-DQ haplotypes were handled as single units for association and clustering, since linkage in the cohort was strong. On average, 235,054 unique TCR beta nucleotide sequences were sequenced per donor among 398 genotyped donors of the cohort, with 15% to 20% of those sequences being non-productive. Results the study describes overall, beyond this receptor: A later analysis found that most CMV-associated TCR beta chains appeared HLA-restricted, with HLA associations seemingly driven largely by CMV exposure. Most TCR sequences were observed very rarely across donors, whereas some public TCRs were present in many individuals. When HLA alleles, especially DR and DQ, strongly co-occurred, attributing TCR associations to individual alleles was difficult. The 87-base-pair reads could not distinguish some IMGT-functional V segments, including TRBV6-2 and TRBV6-3, so those segments were excluded. In a later analysis, several top co-occurrence clusters were reported to appear linked to parvovirus B19, influenza, CMV and Epstein-Barr virus. A cluster of highly shared sequence variants was judged likely to represent a technical artifact of the sequencing pipeline. The presence/absence analyses assumed that sequencing depth was roughly uniform across donors, and that assumption may not be true. The authors suggested that the approach could potentially be generalized to other disease states and immunological phenotypes. Approximately 18 rarely observed V segments, including chromosome 9 orphons, were excluded from the earlier analysis of about 610 of the donors because counts were too low. In an earlier analysis of over 550 of the donors, most TCR beta V segments were observed in productive rearrangements about 87% or about 30% of the time, broadly matching IMGT annotations. In vitro tests confirmed that a few of the cytomegalovirus-associated TCR beta chains recognize cytomegalovirus antigens. V-gene and J-gene trimming of TCR beta chains was associated with a missense DCLRE1C variant in a later genetic analysis, and the association was replicated in an independent cohort. According to a later genetic analysis, donors in an Asian-associated ancestry cluster had fewer N-insertions in productive TCRs than the approximately 670-donor mean. A further reported finding was that TCR beta sequences accurately predicted the HLA-A and HLA-B alleles for most subjects in the first cohort. According to a later analysis, TCR association rates differed among HLA loci, with DRB1 alleles showing the most associated TCRs and HLA-C alleles showing the fewest. Compared with equally common non-associated chains, HLA-associated TCR beta chains in a later analysis were more clonally expanded and had lower generation probabilities. Specific HLA alleles were associated with some 15,000 TCR beta sequences at a false discovery rate of 0.05 in a later analysis. Linkage disequilibrium might explain the correlated functional status among segregating V segments, but an unknown experimental factor could not be excluded. Because some donors lacked HLA typing at each locus, the association tests relied only on the typed subset. The study listed 150 to 200 TCR beta chains as associated with cytomegalovirus. The classifier was reported to diagnose cytomegalovirus status with high specificity and sensitivity in both the original cohort and the validation cohort. This cohort had only TCR beta chains sequenced, and the lack of alpha or paired-chain data limited which features could be detected. For the cohort, immune exposure information was limited to CMV serostatus.

Its CDR3 holds 12 amino acids, cysteine through phenylalanine. Of all the DNA, just the CDR3 is kept, 36 bases in frame from base 1. CDR1 and CDR2 are drawn from the germline V gene: SGHAT, FQNNGV. V has 2 bases trimmed and J has 6 bases trimmed; junction bases matching no gene number 1. In total, just over 650 healthy bone marrow donors made up the cohort. At the time of sampling, every cohort member was nominally healthy, though immune exposures that went unrecorded were likely present. The donor tested CMV seronegative, placing the donor among the 352 seronegative members of the cohort. Every donor gave a peripheral blood sample, and the peripheral blood mononuclear cells from that sample were used for TCR beta sequencing. Genomic DNA was extracted from the blood cell samples with the Qiagen DNeasy Blood Extraction Kit. The library was produced with the immunoSEQ multiplex PCR assay. The multiplex PCR relied on a mix of 60 forward primers for TCR Vbeta segments and 13 reverse primers for TCR Jbeta segments. A multiplex PCR assay on genomic DNA amplified the CDR3 region of rearranged TCR beta genes. The amplified TCR beta libraries were sequenced on the Illumina HiSeq System as 87-base-pair reads. The paper's data handling went like this. Across the 670 or so repertoires, a later analysis counted some 81 million unique TCR beta chains, 9.5 million to 12 million of which were shared by at least two donors. Raw reads were error-corrected and collapsed into unique sequences with a nearest-neighbor algorithm that merged closely related sequences to remove PCR and sequencing errors. To assign V, D and J gene segments, CDR3 sequences were aligned to IMGT reference sequences. For a sequence to be retained, at least a six-nucleotide match to both a V gene segment and a J gene segment was required. A rearrangement counted as productive if the CDR3 had no stop codons and remained in frame with V and J, and every other rearrangement counted as non-productive. Following IMGT convention, CDR3 was defined as the stretch from the second conserved V-encoded cysteine up to the conserved J-encoded phenylalanine. In an earlier analysis of around 540 of the donors, sequences lacking an unambiguous match to a single V gene segment were excluded. An earlier analysis of 587 of the donors classified V segments as functional when productive rearrangements were above 56.7% and as segregating when the standard deviation between donors was above 5%. A statistical classification framework was built to diagnose cytomegalovirus status from the catalog of TCR beta chain sequences. A later analysis assigned V and J genes by comparing TCR nucleotide sequences with IMGT/GENE-DB human TR gene sequences. In a later analysis, CDR3 sequences and most-parsimonious VDJ recombination scenarios were assigned using the TCRdist pipeline. In a later analysis, each TCR beta chain was defined by its CDR3 amino acid sequence together with its V-gene family, and reads without a unique V-gene family were excluded. In a later analysis, approximately 640 highly shared, low-generation-probability nucleotide sequences were removed to address suspected cross-contamination and a sequencing artifact. For each public chain, a later analysis derived a clonal expansion index from normalized ranks of inferred template counts within each repertoire. In a later analysis, generation probabilities were computed with a VDJ recombination model fitted to out-of-frame rearrangements, and the resulting probabilities were checked against IGoR. A later analysis scored TCR-TCR, TCR-HLA and TCR-CMV co-occurrence with hypergeometric tests, applying a repertoire-size bias correction to TCR pairs. False discovery rates were estimated in a later analysis by permuting HLA or CMV assignments 20 times. A later analysis grouped co-occurring TCRs with DBSCAN, adding TCRdist sequence similarity when clustering within HLA-allele-positive subsets. For co-occurrence clustering, repertoires with fewer than 30,000 or more than 120,000 public chains were excluded, along with about five repertoires with anomalous nucleotide sharing. TCRdb limited this immuneACCESS table to in-frame rearrangements with V and J called. A share of clones is missing; checked studies link under half to unresolved V genes, and the rest is unexplained. V, J and clone size derive from that table, while D and trimming were established from the DNA sequence. This sample lists more than 130,000 clones; 70% to 80% were detected once. 4.5% to 6.5% of the sample lies in the top ten.

On this clone: The clone's antigen remains unknown. Nothing much larger sits one base from this clone, and base qualities are not available.

The chain is encoded by TRBV11-2 joined to TRBJ2-7; 7 middle bases align to TRBD2. The sequenced sample consisted of PBMCs. This clonotype was sampled from a male donor in good health and CMV-seronegative. The CDR3 sequence is CASSLSGGEQYF. In nucleotide form, the sequence is TGTGCCAGCAGCTTATCGGGAGGCGAGCAGTACTTC.